A selection of T cell receptor beta chains follows, all from one sample in a study of B cell selection in AIRE deficiency. Libraries were prepared by immunoSEQ multiplex PCR; TCRdb keeps only in-frame clonotypes and omits some of them. The sample lists over 20,000 clones, roughly 97% occurring once. Sequenced: conventional CD4+ T cells sorted from PBMCs. These receptors all come from a human donor with AIRE deficiency. Both conserved end residues are part of each CDR3. A D gene is named only where the DNA matches it firmly. Rows give clone size only sometimes, using once, few, many, or a class for an expanded clone.

cdr3_aa cdr3_nt j_call d_call v_call clone_size
CASSQVRGRARETEAFF TGTGCCAGCAGCCAAGTGCGTGGCCGAGCTCGGGAAACTGAAGCTTTCTTT TRBJ1-1 NA TRBV14 NA
CASSPRQGAGTGELFF TGTGCCAGCAGCCCGCGACAGGGGGCCGGCACCGGGGAGCTGTTTTTT TRBJ2-2 TRBD1 TRBV7-3 NA
CASSSGTGGTEAFF TGTGCCAGCAGCTCCGGGACAGGGGGTACTGAAGCTTTCTTT TRBJ1-1 TRBD1 TRBV5-4 NA
CASSEAPPGVGAEAFF TGTGCCAGCAGTGAAGCCCCCCCAGGGGTAGGAGCTGAAGCTTTCTTT TRBJ1-1 NA TRBV2 NA
CASRRGQTRSYNEQFF TGTGCCAGCAGGAGGGGACAGACCCGCTCCTACAATGAGCAGTTCTTC TRBJ2-1 TRBD1 TRBV28 NA
CASSFWPDRGSWNTEAFF TGTGCCAGCAGCTTTTGGCCGGACCGGGGGAGCTGGAACACTGAAGCTTTCTTT TRBJ1-1 NA TRBV11-2 NA
CASPSVGTHAHATNEKLFF TGTGCCAGCCCAAGCGTTGGGACGCATGCCCATGCAACTAATGAAAAACTGTTTTTT TRBJ1-4 NA TRBV21-1 once
CASSSVRSYEQYF TGTGCCAGCAGTTCGGTCCGTAGCTACGAGCAGTACTTC TRBJ2-7 NA TRBV6-6 NA
CASSLEGGEQFF TGCGCCAGCAGCTTGGAGGGGGGTGAGCAGTTCTTC TRBJ2-1 NA TRBV5-1 NA
CSVEVGGLFSSGSFSYNEQFF TGCAGCGTTGAAGTCGGGGGTCTTTTTTCTAGCGGGTCCTTCTCCTACAATGAGCAGTTCTTC TRBJ2-1 TRBD2 TRBV29-1 NA
CASTDPGSPSSYNEQFF TGTGCCAGCACCGATCCCGGGTCCCCGTCCTCCTACAATGAGCAGTTCTTC TRBJ2-1 NA TRBV28 NA
CASSQRRTGPGDNQPQHF TGTGCCAGCAGTCAAAGACGGACAGGGCCTGGCGACAATCAGCCCCAGCATTTT TRBJ1-5 TRBD1 TRBV5-6 NA
CASSQESTPLAGPQGAKNIQYF TGCGCCAGCAGCCAAGAATCCACCCCCCTAGCGGGACCCCAGGGGGCCAAAAACATTCAGTACTTC TRBJ2-4 TRBD2 TRBV4-3 NA
CASSQELAFAYEQYF TGTGCCAGCAGCCAAGAACTAGCGTTTGCCTACGAGCAGTACTTC TRBJ2-7 TRBD2 TRBV4-2 NA
CASSPTPGLYYGYTF TGTGCCAGCAGCCCAACCCCCGGGCTCTACTATGGCTACACCTTC TRBJ1-2 NA TRBV6-5 NA
CASSLLGPGAETQYF TGTGCCAGCAGTTTACTTGGTCCTGGGGCGGAGACCCAGTACTTC TRBJ2-5 NA TRBV27 NA
CASSSGAGGRPDTQYF TGTGCCAGCAGCAGTGGGGCGGGAGGGCGGCCAGATACGCAGTATTTT TRBJ2-3 TRBD2 TRBV7-9 NA
CAWRGGTGSGELFF TGTGCCTGGAGGGGCGGGACAGGCTCCGGGGAGCTGTTTTTT TRBJ2-2 TRBD1 TRBV30 NA
CASSSAGWASGNTIYF TGTGCCAGCAGCTCCGCAGGGTGGGCCTCTGGAAACACCATATATTTT TRBJ1-3 NA TRBV11-2 NA
CASRSGGLDNQPQHF TGTGCCAGCAGGAGTGGGGGGCTCGACAATCAGCCCCAGCATTTT TRBJ1-5 NA TRBV6-5 NA
CAISRLAGGQARHEQYF TGTGCCATCAGCAGACTAGCGGGAGGACAAGCCCGCCACGAGCAGTACTTC TRBJ2-7 TRBD2 TRBV10-3 NA
CASSLVASGIYEQYF TGCGCCAGCAGCTTGGTGGCTAGCGGGATCTACGAGCAGTACTTC TRBJ2-7 TRBD2 TRBV5-1 once
CASTTGYYGYTF TGTGCCAGTACGACAGGGTACTATGGCTACACCTTC TRBJ1-2 TRBD1 TRBV28 once
CAIQPHRDPKGTDTQYF TGTGCCATCCAGCCCCACCGGGACCCTAAGGGCACAGATACGCAGTATTTT TRBJ2-3 NA TRBV10-3 NA
CASSFTGLAKNIQYF TGTGCCAGCAGTTTTACGGGGCTAGCCAAAAACATTCAGTACTTC TRBJ2-4 NA TRBV5-6 NA
CASSVDGGAYNSPLHF TGTGCCAGCAGCGTAGATGGGGGCGCTTATAATTCACCCCTCCACTTT TRBJ1-6 NA TRBV9 NA
CGAGREANEKLFF TGTGGAGCGGGGAGGGAGGCTAATGAAAAACTGTTTTTT TRBJ1-4 NA TRBV2 NA